This entry features one T cell receptor (beta chain) sequence. The antigen is unknown. The germline gives CDR1 SQVTM, CDR2 ANQGSEA. The CDR3 runs 13 residues. Trimming took off 5 bases at V and 0 bases at J, with 10 bases between the two ends. TCRdb independently ran MiXCR on the 5' RACE reads; one entry per CDR3 protein. The table lists about 80,000 distinct CDR3 sequences, 9% to 13% of them singletons. These data belong to a study of early T cells in non-severe SARS-CoV-2 infection. Study outcomes and limitations: VDJdb matches were skewed toward anti-spike CD8 T cell responses.

The sequenced material came from whole blood. This TCR was sampled from an adult who was a healthcare worker with PCR-confirmed SARS-CoV-2 infection or an uninfected control (not recorded which). This chain links TRBV29-1 with TRBJ1-1; D is ambiguous. As DNA, the CDR3 is TGCAGCGTTCGGGAGGCGCTGAACACTGAAGCTTTCTTT. This codes for CSVREALNTEAFF. Based on the CDR3 plus reference TRBV29-1 and TRBJ1-1, the full variable domain is SAVISQKPSRDICQRGTSLTIQCQVDSQVTMMFWYRQQPGQSLTLIATANQGSEATYESGFVIDKFPISRPNLTFSTLTVSNMSPEDSSIYLCSVREALNTEAFFGQGTRLTVV.